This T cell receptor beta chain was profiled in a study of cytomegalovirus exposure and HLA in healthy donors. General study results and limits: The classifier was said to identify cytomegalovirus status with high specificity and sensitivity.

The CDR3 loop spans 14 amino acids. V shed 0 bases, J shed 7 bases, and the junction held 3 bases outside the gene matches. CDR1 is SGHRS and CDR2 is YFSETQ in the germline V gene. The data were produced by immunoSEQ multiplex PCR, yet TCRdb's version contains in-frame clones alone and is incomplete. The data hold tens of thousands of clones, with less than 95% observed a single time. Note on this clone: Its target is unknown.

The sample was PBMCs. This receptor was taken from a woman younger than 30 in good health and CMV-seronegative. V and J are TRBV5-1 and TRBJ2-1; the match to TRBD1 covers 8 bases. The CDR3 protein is CASSLETGANEQFF. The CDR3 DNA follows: TGCGCCAGCAGCTTGGAGACAGGGGCTAATGAGCAGTTCTTC.